This T cell receptor beta chain was recorded in a study of blood T cell repertoires in COVID-19. About the study: Nucleic acid was either cDNA or gDNA, and it came from T cells, B-cell-depleted T cells, or PBMCs.

CDR1 is SGHAT, CDR2 FQNNGV, per germline. Germline trimming cut 5 bases from V and 3 bases from J; bases unmatched to any gene: 6. The length of the CDR3 is 14 residues. In the study's own analysis: Estimates of nucleated cell counts were drawn from the amplification of reference gene primers. Data came from immunoSEQ multiplex PCR; TCRdb stores just in-frame clones and leaves some out. The V and J calls and clone size were taken over from that table, and D and trimming were inferred from the DNA. The sample includes some 150,000 clones, approximately 80% of them seen just once. This clone was detected only once.

This TCR was recovered from a human donor in a cohort sampled during active COVID-19. Sequenced material: peripheral blood. The rearrangement links TRBV11-2 to TRBJ1-1; 7 positions match TRBD1. CDR3 nucleotide sequence: TGTGCCAGCAGCCTGAGACAGGGAGACACTGAAGCTTTCTTT. Protein product: CASSLRQGDTEAFF. Looking up the rest from reference TRBV11-2 and TRBJ1-1 gives the full variable domain: EAGVAQSPRYKIIEKRQSVAFWCNPISGHATLYWYQQILGQGPKLLIQFQNNGVVDDSQLPKDRFSAERLKGVDSTLKIQPAKLEDSAVYLCASSLRQGDTEAFFGQGTRLTVV.